This T cell receptor beta chain was obtained from a study of cytomegalovirus exposure and HLA in healthy donors (TCRdb year 2017). As for the study more broadly: A later analysis indicated that the 90 to 150 validation repertoires were generated on the platform also employed for the 700 or so repertoires of the first cohort. To predict cytomegalovirus infection status, the study brought together high-throughput TCR immunosequencing, statistical association of individual TCRs with disease status, and machine learning. The study aimed to test whether signatures of past pathogen exposure could be identified by cataloging public T cell receptors. Along with the approximately 650-subject first cohort, a separate validation cohort of 120 different subjects was used. What the authors observed across the whole study: A few of the identified cytomegalovirus-associated TCR beta chains were confirmed in vitro to be specific for cytomegalovirus antigens. The authors suggested that the approach could potentially be generalized to other disease states and immunological phenotypes. Across donors, most TCR sequences were observed very rarely, whereas some public TCRs were present in many individuals. A total of fewer than 200 TCR beta chains were listed by the study as associated with cytomegalovirus. In both the original and validation cohorts, the classifier was reported to diagnose cytomegalovirus status with high specificity and sensitivity. Of the cluster scores, 94% were above 0 in a later analysis, which found that TCRs clustered in the first cohort also tended to co-occur in the approximately 120 validation repertoires. A later analysis had no HLA typing for the validation cohort, so co-occurrence there was scored across all 110 or so repertoires.

The donors belonged to the validation cohort of approximately 130 subjects, which was separate from the approximately 700-subject first cohort. The CDR3 has 16 amino acids, counting the end cysteine and phenylalanine. Of all the DNA, just the CDR3 is kept, 48 bases in frame from base 1. The junction carries 14 bases between V and J, which are trimmed by 5 bases and 0 bases respectively. CDR1 and CDR2 (SEHNR, FQNEAQ) derive from the germline V gene (reference sequence). With regard to this clone: Its binding antigen is unknown. No much larger clone exists at a distance of one base, and base qualities are not known.

The library was generated by the immunoSEQ multiplex PCR assay. Per the authors' processing: To diagnose cytomegalovirus status from the catalog of TCR beta chain sequences, a statistical classification framework was built. TCRdb obtained this table from immuneACCESS and retained in-frame rearrangements with V and J assigned. These tables miss some clones; where compared with another copy, unresolved V genes account for less than half of the shortfall, and the remainder is unexplained. Clone size and V and J calls were adopted from that table, with D and trimming inferred from the DNA. The sample data list over 120,000 clones, and about 91% of these were observed just once. The top ten clonotypes cover around 9% of the sample.

The sequence came from a woman aged 18-29 years in good health and CMV-seropositive. Input material: PBMCs. This receptor chain uses TRBV7-9 and TRBJ1-5; a weak D assignment points to TRBD1 (6 bases agree). The CDR3 region: CASSAGQLGSNQPQHF. The DNA sequence is given as TGTGCCAGCAGCGCTGGACAGCTCGGTAGCAATCAGCCCCAGCATTTT.